A selection of T cell receptor beta chains follows, all from one sample in a study of cytomegalovirus exposure and HLA in healthy donors. Assay: immunoSEQ multiplex PCR; the TCRdb copy retains only in-frame clones and omits some. This table has more than 110,000 clones, 80% appearing once. The sequenced sample was PBMCs. These receptors were taken from a man between 45 and 60 years old in good health and CMV-seronegative. The CDR3 runs from the conserved cysteine through the conserved F or W. The order of the fields is D gene, V gene, clone size, J gene, CDR3 DNA, CDR3 protein. The D gene is left open where the match is weak. The size entry is marked missing in some rows and otherwise reads once, few, many or a size class.

d_gene: NA
v_gene: TRBV11-3
abundance: NA
j_gene: TRBJ2-1
CDR3nt: TGTGCCAGCAGCTTAGGTCGTAGATTTGAGCAGTTCTTC
CDR3aa: CASSLGRRFEQFF

d_gene: NA
v_gene: TRBV19
abundance: few
j_gene: TRBJ1-2
CDR3nt: TGTGCCAGTAGTAAAGTGGACAGCTATGGCTACACCTTC
CDR3aa: CASSKVDSYGYTF

d_gene: TRBD2
v_gene: TRBV2
abundance: few
j_gene: TRBJ2-3
CDR3nt: TGTGCCAGCAGTGAATTACTCGCTAGCGGGGGTAAAGATACGCAGTATTTT
CDR3aa: CASSELLASGGKDTQYF

d_gene: TRBD2
v_gene: TRBV5-6
abundance: NA
j_gene: TRBJ2-2
CDR3nt: TGTGCCAGCAGCTGGACCTCCGGGACTAGCGACACCGGGGAGCTGTTTTTT
CDR3aa: CASSWTSGTSDTGELFF

d_gene: TRBD2
v_gene: TRBV7-8
abundance: NA
j_gene: TRBJ2-5
CDR3nt: TGTGCCAGCAGCTTAGCGTGGGGACTAGCCCAAGAGACCCAGTACTTC
CDR3aa: CASSLAWGLAQETQYF

d_gene: NA
v_gene: TRBV13
abundance: NA
j_gene: TRBJ2-7
CDR3nt: TGTGCCAGCAGCTTAGGGGGAGAGGGATCCTACGAGCAGTACTTC
CDR3aa: CASSLGGEGSYEQYF

d_gene: NA
v_gene: TRBV2
abundance: once
j_gene: TRBJ2-7
CDR3nt: TGTGCCAGCAAGAGACAAGGCGACGAGCAGTACTTC
CDR3aa: CASKRQGDEQYF

d_gene: NA
v_gene: TRBV30
abundance: NA
j_gene: TRBJ2-7
CDR3nt: TGTGCCTGGAGTACCGACAGCCATTCCTACGAGCAGTACTTC
CDR3aa: CAWSTDSHSYEQYF

d_gene: TRBD1
v_gene: TRBV5-4
abundance: NA
j_gene: TRBJ2-2
CDR3nt: TGTGCCAGCAGCCCCCGGGACAGGGGGTATACCGGGGAGCTGTTTTTT
CDR3aa: CASSPRDRGYTGELFF

d_gene: TRBD2
v_gene: TRBV4-1
abundance: NA
j_gene: TRBJ2-1
CDR3nt: TGCGCCAGCAGCCAAGGTCTCGGGGGGATCTACAATGAGCAGTTCTTC
CDR3aa: CASSQGLGGIYNEQFF

d_gene: TRBD1
v_gene: TRBV18
abundance: NA
j_gene: TRBJ1-2
CDR3nt: TGTGCCAGCTCACCGGGACAGGGGGCCTCTAACTATGGCTACACCTTC
CDR3aa: CASSPGQGASNYGYTF

d_gene: TRBD1
v_gene: TRBV4-1
abundance: NA
j_gene: TRBJ2-7
CDR3nt: TGCGCCAGCAGCCGGACCCCGGGACAGGGGTTAGTCTACGAGCAGTACTTC
CDR3aa: CASSRTPGQGLVYEQYF

d_gene: NA
v_gene: TRBV7-6
abundance: NA
j_gene: TRBJ2-7
CDR3nt: TGTGCCAGCAGCTCCGGTACCTACGAGCAGTACTTC
CDR3aa: CASSSGTYEQYF

d_gene: TRBD2
v_gene: TRBV5-8
abundance: NA
j_gene: TRBJ2-7
CDR3nt: TGTGCCAGCAGGCCCCCGCGGGGGGAGTTCTTCTACGAGCAGTACTTC
CDR3aa: CASRPPRGEFFYEQYF

d_gene: NA
v_gene: TRBV2
abundance: NA
j_gene: TRBJ2-3
CDR3nt: TGTGCCAGCAGTGATATCTACAGGGCAAGGACCACAGATACGCAGTATTTT
CDR3aa: CASSDIYRARTTDTQYF

d_gene: TRBD2
v_gene: TRBV5-1
abundance: NA
j_gene: TRBJ2-3
CDR3nt: TGCGCCAGCAGCGATAGCGGGGGGGCCTTTGGTGATACGCAGTATTTT
CDR3aa: CASSDSGGAFGDTQYF

d_gene: TRBD1
v_gene: TRBV11-1
abundance: NA
j_gene: TRBJ2-3
CDR3nt: TGTGCCAGCAGCCGGACAGGGATAATTGATACGCAGTATTTT
CDR3aa: CASSRTGIIDTQYF

d_gene: NA
v_gene: TRBV4-1
abundance: NA
j_gene: TRBJ1-2
CDR3nt: TGCGCCAGCAGCCAAGTAGTATGGGCAGGCGTAAACTATGGCTACACCTTC
CDR3aa: CASSQVVWAGVNYGYTF

d_gene: NA
v_gene: TRBV12-5
abundance: NA
j_gene: TRBJ2-7
CDR3nt: TGTGCTAGTGGTCGGGACATTACCTACGAGCAGTACTTC
CDR3aa: CASGRDITYEQYF

d_gene: NA
v_gene: TRBV7-9
abundance: NA
j_gene: TRBJ2-7
CDR3nt: TGTGCCAGCAGCTCCCCCAACTTCGGGGAGCAGTACTTC
CDR3aa: CASSSPNFGEQYF

d_gene: NA
v_gene: TRBV12-5
abundance: NA
j_gene: TRBJ1-1
CDR3nt: TGTGCTAGTGGTTTGGCCCTAGGGGCGAGTACTGAAGCTTTCTTT
CDR3aa: CASGLALGASTEAFF

d_gene: TRBD2
v_gene: TRBV19
abundance: NA
j_gene: TRBJ2-1
CDR3nt: TGTGCCAGTACTCCAAGGGGTAGCGGGTGGGGGAATGAGCAGTTCTTC
CDR3aa: CASTPRGSGWGNEQFF

d_gene: TRBD1
v_gene: TRBV15
abundance: NA
j_gene: TRBJ2-3
CDR3nt: TGTGCCACCAGCAGAGGAGGGACAGTTAGCACAGATACGCAGTATTTT
CDR3aa: CATSRGGTVSTDTQYF

d_gene: NA
v_gene: TRBV20-1
abundance: NA
j_gene: TRBJ2-7
CDR3nt: TGCAGTGCTAGACAGGACGAGCAGTACTTC
CDR3aa: CSARQDEQYF

d_gene: TRBD2
v_gene: TRBV5-6
abundance: once
j_gene: TRBJ2-5
CDR3nt: TGTGCCAGCAGCCGATCTCCCCAGGGAGGGGAGACCCAGTACTTC
CDR3aa: CASSRSPQGGETQYF

d_gene: TRBD1
v_gene: TRBV4-1
abundance: NA
j_gene: TRBJ2-2
CDR3nt: TGCGCCAGCAGCGGGACAGGGAGGTTCACCGGGGAGCTGTTTTTT
CDR3aa: CASSGTGRFTGELFF

d_gene: TRBD1
v_gene: TRBV6-6
abundance: few
j_gene: TRBJ2-2
CDR3nt: TGTGCCAGCAGTTCTTTGGGACAGCAGAACACCGGGGAGCTGTTTTTT
CDR3aa: CASSSLGQQNTGELFF

d_gene: TRBD1
v_gene: TRBV10-2
abundance: NA
j_gene: TRBJ1-5
CDR3nt: TGCGCCAGCAGAGACGACAGGGGGGGTTCAAAAGGGAATCAGCCCCAGCATTTT
CDR3aa: CASRDDRGGSKGNQPQHF

d_gene: TRBD2
v_gene: TRBV7-2
abundance: NA
j_gene: TRBJ2-7
CDR3nt: TGTGCCAGCAGCTCATCAAGCGGGGCGTACGAGCAGTACTTC
CDR3aa: CASSSSSGAYEQYF

d_gene: NA
v_gene: TRBV29-1
abundance: once
j_gene: TRBJ2-7
CDR3nt: TGCAGCGTACGGGGACAATACTACGAGCAGTACTTC
CDR3aa: CSVRGQYYEQYF

d_gene: NA
v_gene: TRBV5-1
abundance: once
j_gene: TRBJ1-6
CDR3nt: TGCGCCAGCAGTCCATTCCGGGACATGTCTTCACCCCTCCACTTT
CDR3aa: CASSPFRDMSSPLHF

d_gene: TRBD1
v_gene: TRBV6-6
abundance: NA
j_gene: TRBJ1-1
CDR3nt: TGTGCCAGCAAGGGACAGGTGAACACTGAAGCTTTCTTT
CDR3aa: CASKGQVNTEAFF

d_gene: NA
v_gene: TRBV11-3
abundance: few
j_gene: TRBJ2-1
CDR3nt: TGTGCCAGCAGCTTGCGGTACACCGAGCAGTTCTTC
CDR3aa: CASSLRYTEQFF

d_gene: TRBD1
v_gene: TRBV30
abundance: NA
j_gene: TRBJ2-7
CDR3nt: TGTGCCTGGAGGTACGGAGGGACAGGGGTTGCCTACGAGCAGTACTTC
CDR3aa: CAWRYGGTGVAYEQYF

d_gene: TRBD2
v_gene: TRBV2
abundance: NA
j_gene: TRBJ2-7
CDR3nt: TGTGCCAGCAGTGAAGCGGGAGCGGGGTACGGCGAGCAGTACTTC
CDR3aa: CASSEAGAGYGEQYF

d_gene: NA
v_gene: TRBV27
abundance: NA
j_gene: TRBJ2-7
CDR3nt: TGTGCCAGCAGTTTGCGGGGTGGGGCCTACGAGCAGTACTTC
CDR3aa: CASSLRGGAYEQYF

d_gene: NA
v_gene: TRBV2
abundance: once
j_gene: TRBJ2-5
CDR3nt: TGTGCCAGCAGTAAGTCAGCTAGCCAAGAGACCCAGTACTTC
CDR3aa: CASSKSASQETQYF

d_gene: TRBD2
v_gene: TRBV27
abundance: NA
j_gene: TRBJ2-7
CDR3nt: TGTGCCAGCAGTAGGCTAGCGGGTTCGGGCGAGCAGTACTTC
CDR3aa: CASSRLAGSGEQYF

d_gene: TRBD1
v_gene: TRBV19
abundance: NA
j_gene: TRBJ2-2
CDR3nt: TGTGCCGGCAACGGACAGGGGTACACCGGGGAGCTGTTTTTT
CDR3aa: CAGNGQGYTGELFF

d_gene: TRBD1
v_gene: TRBV7-8
abundance: NA
j_gene: TRBJ1-2
CDR3nt: TGTGCCAGCAGCTTAGCAGGGACAGTGGAAGCTAACTATGGCTACACCTTC
CDR3aa: CASSLAGTVEANYGYTF

d_gene: NA
v_gene: TRBV28
abundance: NA
j_gene: TRBJ1-2
CDR3nt: TGTGCCAGCAGTTTAAGACAGATAGAAACCCCTCCAGGCTACACCTTC
CDR3aa: CASSLRQIETPPGYTF

d_gene: TRBD1
v_gene: TRBV2
abundance: NA
j_gene: TRBJ1-4
CDR3nt: TGTGCCAGCAGCGAGACAGGGATGGAGGAAAAACTGTTTTTT
CDR3aa: CASSETGMEEKLFF

d_gene: NA
v_gene: TRBV5-1
abundance: NA
j_gene: TRBJ2-1
CDR3nt: TGCGCCAGCAGCTTGGTCTTGGCTGGCAATGAGCAGTTCTTC
CDR3aa: CASSLVLAGNEQFF

d_gene: NA
v_gene: TRBV19
abundance: NA
j_gene: TRBJ1-2
CDR3nt: TGTGCCAGTACCAAGGACAGTGTATATGGCTACACCTTC
CDR3aa: CASTKDSVYGYTF

d_gene: NA
v_gene: TRBV27
abundance: NA
j_gene: TRBJ2-3
CDR3nt: TGTGCCAGCAGTTGGGACACCGATCCGACGCCGACGCAGTATTTT
CDR3aa: CASSWDTDPTPTQYF

d_gene: TRBD2
v_gene: TRBV5-4
abundance: NA
j_gene: TRBJ2-6
CDR3nt: TGTGCCAGCAGCCTCGCGGGGGGCGTGAGCGGGGCCAACGTCCTGACTTTC
CDR3aa: CASSLAGGVSGANVLTF

d_gene: NA
v_gene: TRBV6-6
abundance: NA
j_gene: TRBJ1-6
CDR3nt: TGTGCCAGCAGTTTGAGGAACTATAATTCACCCCTCCACTTT
CDR3aa: CASSLRNYNSPLHF

d_gene: TRBD1
v_gene: TRBV15
abundance: NA
j_gene: TRBJ1-2
CDR3nt: TGTGCCACCAGCACGGACAGGAACTATGGCTACACCTTC
CDR3aa: CATSTDRNYGYTF

d_gene: NA
v_gene: TRBV30
abundance: NA
j_gene: TRBJ1-5
CDR3nt: TGTGCCTGGAGTGTGAGTTTAAGTAAGAATAGCAATCAGCCCCAGCATTTT
CDR3aa: CAWSVSLSKNSNQPQHF

d_gene: NA
v_gene: TRBV9
abundance: NA
j_gene: TRBJ2-7
CDR3nt: TGTGCCAGCAGCCCGGACACCTCCTACGAGCAGTACTTC
CDR3aa: CASSPDTSYEQYF

d_gene: TRBD2
v_gene: TRBV7-2
abundance: NA
j_gene: TRBJ2-2
CDR3nt: TGTGCCAGCAGCTTCGGGGCGGGGGGGAACACCGGGGAGCTGTTTTTT
CDR3aa: CASSFGAGGNTGELFF

d_gene: NA
v_gene: TRBV5-1
abundance: NA
j_gene: TRBJ2-1
CDR3nt: TGCGCCAGCAGCTTCAGGGCGGACAAGTTAACGTCCAATGAGCAGTTCTTC
CDR3aa: CASSFRADKLTSNEQFF

d_gene: TRBD1
v_gene: TRBV7-9
abundance: once
j_gene: TRBJ1-2
CDR3nt: TGTGCCAGCAGCCTAGGGACAGGGACTAACTATGGCTACACCTTC
CDR3aa: CASSLGTGTNYGYTF

d_gene: TRBD1
v_gene: TRBV28
abundance: once
j_gene: TRBJ2-2
CDR3nt: TGTGCCAGCAGTTCTTGGACAGGGGCAAAGGGGGAGCTGTTTTTT
CDR3aa: CASSSWTGAKGELFF

d_gene: NA
v_gene: TRBV7-2
abundance: NA
j_gene: TRBJ1-4
CDR3nt: TGTGCCAGCAGCTTAGACGGGAACAATGAAAAACTGTTTTTT
CDR3aa: CASSLDGNNEKLFF